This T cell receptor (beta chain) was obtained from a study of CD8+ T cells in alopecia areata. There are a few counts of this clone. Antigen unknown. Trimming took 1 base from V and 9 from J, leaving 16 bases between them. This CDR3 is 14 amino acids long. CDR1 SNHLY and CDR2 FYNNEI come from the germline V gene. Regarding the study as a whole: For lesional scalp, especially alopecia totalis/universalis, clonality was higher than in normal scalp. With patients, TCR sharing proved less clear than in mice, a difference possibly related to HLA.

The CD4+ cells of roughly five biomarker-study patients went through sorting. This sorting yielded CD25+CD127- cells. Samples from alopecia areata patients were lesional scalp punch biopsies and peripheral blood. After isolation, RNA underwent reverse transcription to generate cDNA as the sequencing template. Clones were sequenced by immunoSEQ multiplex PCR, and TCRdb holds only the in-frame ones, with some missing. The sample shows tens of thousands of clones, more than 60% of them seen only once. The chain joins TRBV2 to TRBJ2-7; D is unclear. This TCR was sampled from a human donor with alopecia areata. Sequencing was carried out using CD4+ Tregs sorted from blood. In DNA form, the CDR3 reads TGTGCCAGCAGTGAAGGGGTTCATCCGGAGATGCAGTACTTC. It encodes CASSEGVHPEMQYF. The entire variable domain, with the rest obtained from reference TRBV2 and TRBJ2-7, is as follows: EPEVTQTPSHQVTQMGQEVILRCVPISNHLYFYWYRQILGQKVEFLVSFYNNEISEKSEIFDDQFSVERPDGSNFTLKIRSTKLEDSAMYFCASSEGVHPEMQYFGPGTRLTVT.